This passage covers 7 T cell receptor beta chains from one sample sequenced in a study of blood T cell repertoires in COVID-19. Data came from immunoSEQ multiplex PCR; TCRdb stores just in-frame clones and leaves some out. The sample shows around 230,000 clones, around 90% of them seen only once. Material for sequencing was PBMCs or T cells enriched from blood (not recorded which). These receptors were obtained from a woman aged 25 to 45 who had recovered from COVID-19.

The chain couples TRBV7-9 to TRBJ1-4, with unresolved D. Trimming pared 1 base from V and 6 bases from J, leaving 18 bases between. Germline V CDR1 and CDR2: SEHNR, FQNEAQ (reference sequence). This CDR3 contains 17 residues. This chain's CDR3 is CASSLGTREVLDEKLFF. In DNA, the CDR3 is TGTGCCAGCAGCTTAGGAACGCGTGAGGTTTTGGATGAAAAACTGTTTTTT.

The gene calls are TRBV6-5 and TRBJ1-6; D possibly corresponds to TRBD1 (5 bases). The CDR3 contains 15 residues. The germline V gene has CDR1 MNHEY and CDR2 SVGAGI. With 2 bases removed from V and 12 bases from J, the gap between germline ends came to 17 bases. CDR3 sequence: CASSYAPTDQLPLHF. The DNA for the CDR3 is TGTGCCAGCAGTTACGCCCCGACAGATCAGTTACCCCTCCACTTT.

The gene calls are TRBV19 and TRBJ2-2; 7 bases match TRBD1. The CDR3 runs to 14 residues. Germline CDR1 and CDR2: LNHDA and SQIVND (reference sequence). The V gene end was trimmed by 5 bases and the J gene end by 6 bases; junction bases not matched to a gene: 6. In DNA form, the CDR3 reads TGTGCCAGTAGTCGGACAGGTCGGTCCGGGGAGCTGTTTTTT. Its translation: CASSRTGRSGELFF.

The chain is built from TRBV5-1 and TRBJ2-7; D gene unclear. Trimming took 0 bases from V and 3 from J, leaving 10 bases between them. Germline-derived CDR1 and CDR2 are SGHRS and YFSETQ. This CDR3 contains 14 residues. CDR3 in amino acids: CASSLGASDYEQYF. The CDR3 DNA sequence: TGCGCCAGCAGCTTGGGGGCCTCTGACTACGAGCAGTACTTC.

Here the CDR3 DNA reads TGCGCCAGCAGCCAAGATTTTGCAGGGGGGTTAGAAGCTTTCTTT. Translated: CASSQDFAGGLEAFF. V gene TRBV4-3 combines with J gene TRBJ1-1; 7 nucleotides line up with TRBD1. V shed 0 bases and J 8 bases; nucleotides not matched to a gene: 9. This CDR3 has 15 amino acids. Germline V CDR1 and CDR2: LGHNA, YSLEER.

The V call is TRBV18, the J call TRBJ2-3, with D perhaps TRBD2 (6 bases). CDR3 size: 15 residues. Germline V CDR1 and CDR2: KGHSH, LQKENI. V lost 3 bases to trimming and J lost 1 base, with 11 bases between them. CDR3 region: CASSPLSGGTDTQYF. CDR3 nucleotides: TGTGCCAGCTCACCCCTTTCGGGGGGCACAGATACGCAGTATTTT. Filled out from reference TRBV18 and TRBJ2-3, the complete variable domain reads NAGVMQNPRHLVRRRGQEARLRCSPMKGHSHVYWYRQLPEEGLKFMVYLQKENIIDESGMPKERFSAEFPKEGPSILRIQQVVRGDSAAYFCASSPLSGGTDTQYFGPGTRLTVL.

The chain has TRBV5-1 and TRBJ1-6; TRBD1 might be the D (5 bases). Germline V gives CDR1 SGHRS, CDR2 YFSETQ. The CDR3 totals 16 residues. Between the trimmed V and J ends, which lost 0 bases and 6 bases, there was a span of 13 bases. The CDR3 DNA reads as TGCGCCAGCAGCTTGGACAGGTGGTTTGGTAATTCACCCCTCCACTTT. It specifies CASSLDRWFGNSPLHF. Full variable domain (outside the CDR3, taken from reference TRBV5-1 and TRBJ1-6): KAGVTQTPRYLIKTRGQQVTLSCSPISGHRSVSWYQQTPGQGLQFLFEYFSETQRNKGNFPGRFSGRQFSNSRSEMNVSTLELGDSALYLCASSLDRWFGNSPLHFGNGTRLTVT.